The present entry profiles one TCR beta chain with its context. In the source study's methods: Counts of nucleated cells, estimated from reference gene primer amplification, were obtained. Profiled with immunoSEQ multiplex PCR; TCRdb holds only in-frame clones, not every one. The V and J calls and clone size come from that table; D and trimming were worked out from the DNA. The sample shows roughly 250,000 clones, about 83% of them seen only once. This sample is drawn from a study of blood T cell repertoires in COVID-19. Study at large: Sites across the United States, Italy and Spain contributed samples from acute and convalescent COVID-19. T cells, B-cell-depleted T cells, or PBMCs provided the cDNA or gDNA that served as material.

Material: peripheral blood. The sequence came from a man over 45 with acute or convalescent COVID-19.

CDR3 sequence: CASSLAGYRYTF. Here the CDR3 DNA reads TGTGCCAGCAGCTTGGCAGGTTATCGCTACACCTTC. This rearrangement joins TRBV7-2 to TRBJ1-2; D gene uncertain. The CDR3 spans 12 residues. V was clipped by 3 bases and J by 9 bases, with 11 bases between them. From germline, CDR1 is SGHTA and CDR2 FQGNSA.